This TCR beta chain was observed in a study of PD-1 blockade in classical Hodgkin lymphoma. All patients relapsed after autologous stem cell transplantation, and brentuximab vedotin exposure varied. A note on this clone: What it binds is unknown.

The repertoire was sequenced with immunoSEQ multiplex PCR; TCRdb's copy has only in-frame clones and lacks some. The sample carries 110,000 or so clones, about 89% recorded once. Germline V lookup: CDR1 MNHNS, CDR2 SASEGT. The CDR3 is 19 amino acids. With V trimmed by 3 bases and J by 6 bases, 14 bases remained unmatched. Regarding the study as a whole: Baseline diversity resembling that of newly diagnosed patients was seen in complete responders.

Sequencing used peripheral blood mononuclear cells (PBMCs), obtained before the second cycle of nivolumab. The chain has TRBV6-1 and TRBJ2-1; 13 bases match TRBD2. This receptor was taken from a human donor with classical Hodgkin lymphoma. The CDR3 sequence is CASSEFQSGTSGTTNEQFF. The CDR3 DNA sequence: TGTGCCAGCAGTGAGTTCCAGTCCGGGACTAGCGGGACCACCAATGAGCAGTTCTTC.